Shown below are 10 T cell receptor beta chains from a single sample sequenced in a study of control samples from healthy donors and cancer patients. Using immunoSEQ multiplex PCR, the repertoire was profiled, and TCRdb retains in-frame clones only, with some absent. The top ten clones hold about 2.6% of a sample with about 130,000 clones, 75% to 95% of them seen once. Specimen: blood. The receptors were sampled from a man aged 18-30 years in good health.

This sequence joins TRBV30 and TRBJ2-1; TRBD2 might be the D (6 bases). The germline V gene encodes CDR1 GTSNPN and CDR2 SVGIG (reference sequence). This CDR3 comprises 14 residues. V gave up 7 bases and J gave up 0 bases, with 13 bases separating them. CDR3 sequence reads: CAYTSGGSYNEQFF. The CDR3, as DNA: TGTGCCTACACATCCGGGGGCTCCTACAATGAGCAGTTCTTC.

Here the CDR3 DNA reads TGTGCCAGCAGCTTATCGGTCTTGGGCACCGGGGAGCTGTTTTTT. It codes for CASSLSVLGTGELFF. The chain recombines TRBV7-3 with TRBJ2-2, with D uncertain. The V gene's germline CDR1 is SGHTA and CDR2 FQGTGA. V dropped 2 bases and J dropped 4 bases, with 11 bases sitting between them. The CDR3 runs to 15 residues. Full variable domain (rest looked up from reference TRBV7-3 and TRBJ2-2): GAGVSQTPSNKVTEKGKYVELRCDPISGHTALYWYRQSLGQGPEFLIYFQGTGAADDSGLPNDRFFAVRPEGSVSTLKIQRTERGDSAVYLCASSLSVLGTGELFFGEGSRLTVL.

V and J are TRBV6-5 and TRBJ2-2, with D perhaps TRBD2 (6 bases). Germline V CDR1 and CDR2: MNHEY, SVGAGI. The CDR3 is 15 amino acids. V lost 8 bases and J 0 bases, leaving 13 bases between the germline ends. CDR3 in DNA: TGTGCCAGCCTAGCCGGGACTCCGAACACCGGGGAGCTGTTTTTT. It is translated as CASLAGTPNTGELFF.

In DNA, the CDR3 is TGTGCCAGCAGCGTAGGCGGGTCCTACAATGAGCAGTTCTTC. Translating gives CASSVGGSYNEQFF. The chain combines TRBV9 with TRBJ2-1; possible D gene TRBD2, 5 bases. CDR1 and CDR2 (germline): SGDLS, YYNGEE. The CDR3 runs to 14 residues. The V and J ends lost 0 bases and 1 base respectively, with 5 bases between them.

This clone was counted once. The V call is TRBV11-2, the J call TRBJ2-7; 9 nucleotides match TRBD1. The J segment lost 2 bases and the V segment lost 5 bases, leaving 10 bases of the junction unmatched. The germline V gene encodes CDR1 SGHAT and CDR2 FQNNGV. The CDR3 sequence is 16 residues long. The CDR3 DNA follows: TGTGCCAGCAGCCCCTATCCCAGACAGGGGGCCTACGAGCAGTACTTC. It specifies CASSPYPRQGAYEQYF.

A single count supports this clone. This chain connects TRBV2 to TRBJ1-1; D not certain. Trimming shortened V by 6 bases and J by 0 bases, and 14 bases separated the two germline ends. Germline V lookup: CDR1 SNHLY, CDR2 FYNNEI. The CDR3 totals 15 residues. As DNA, the CDR3 is TGTGCCAGCAGAGACCAAATACTCATGAACACTGAAGCTTTCTTT. It encodes CASRDQILMNTEAFF.

The gene calls are TRBV11-3 and TRBJ2-5; D perhaps matches TRBD2 (7 bases). V was trimmed by 5 bases and J by 7 bases, leaving 14 bases between them. Germline assignment: CDR1 SGHNT and CDR2 YENEEA. This CDR3 has 13 amino acids. In DNA, the CDR3 is TGTGCCAGCAGCCCCCGGGGGGCCGGGACCCAGTACTTC. This codes for CASSPRGAGTQYF.

This clone was counted a few times. The chain joins TRBV6-5 to TRBJ2-7; TRBD2 is a possible D gene (5 bases). Trimming pared 6 bases from V and 5 bases from J, leaving 14 bases between. The CDR3 is 13 amino acids. Germline values: CDR1 MNHEY, CDR2 SVGAGI. Here the CDR3 DNA reads TGTGCCAGCAGCCGCTCAACGCGGGACGAGCAGTACTTC. Encoded protein: CASSRSTRDEQYF.

This chain connects TRBV2 to TRBJ2-7; D is unclear. The CDR3 is 11 amino acids. CDR1 and CDR2 from the germline V gene are SNHLY and FYNNEI. V lost 3 bases and J 2 bases, leaving 2 bases between the germline ends. CDR3 in amino acids: CASSDTYEQYV. CDR3 sequence (DNA): TGTGCCAGCAGTGATACCTACGAGCAGTACGTC.

CDR3 sequence: CASKYGQGLNEKLFF. In DNA form, the CDR3 reads TGTGCCAGCAAATACGGACAGGGGCTTAATGAAAAACTGTTTTTT. This chain uses TRBV27 with TRBJ1-4, with 9 positions matching TRBD1. The ends lost 7 bases at V and 4 bases at J; junction bases unmatched: 7. CDR3 length equals 15 residues. Germline V gene lookup returns CDR1 MNHEY and CDR2 SMNVEV (reference sequence).